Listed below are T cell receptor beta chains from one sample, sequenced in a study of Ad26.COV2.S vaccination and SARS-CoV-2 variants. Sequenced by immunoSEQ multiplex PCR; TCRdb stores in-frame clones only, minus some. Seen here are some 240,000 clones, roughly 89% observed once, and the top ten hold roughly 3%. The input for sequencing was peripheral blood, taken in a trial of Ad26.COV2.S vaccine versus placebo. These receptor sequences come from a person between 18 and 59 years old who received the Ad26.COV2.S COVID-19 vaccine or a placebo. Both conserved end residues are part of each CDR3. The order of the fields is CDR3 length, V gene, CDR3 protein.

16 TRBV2 CASSSVDRGLRLEQYF
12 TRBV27 CASRAANSPLHF
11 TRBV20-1 CSARGNTEAFF
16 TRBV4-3 CASSQDYGRLTGELFF
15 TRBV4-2 CASSPIDRGQSPLHF
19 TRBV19 CASSISWVAGGYSYNEQFF
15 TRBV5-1 CASSLVGDRISPLHF
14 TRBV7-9 CASSFSGSNQPQHF
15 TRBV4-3 CASSQESSGRAAQYF
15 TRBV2 CASSGGGTSSYEQYF
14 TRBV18 CASSRDSINSPLHF
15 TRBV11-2 CASSWGNANTGELFF
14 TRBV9 CASSVAMVGNEQFF
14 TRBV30 CAWSKGYSNQPQHF
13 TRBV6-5 CASGGRRNQPQHF
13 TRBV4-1 CASSQGGSTEAFF
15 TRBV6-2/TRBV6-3 CASSLLGGTLQPQHF
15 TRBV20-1 CSASSGQNSNQPQHF
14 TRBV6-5 CASGERGRSYEQYF